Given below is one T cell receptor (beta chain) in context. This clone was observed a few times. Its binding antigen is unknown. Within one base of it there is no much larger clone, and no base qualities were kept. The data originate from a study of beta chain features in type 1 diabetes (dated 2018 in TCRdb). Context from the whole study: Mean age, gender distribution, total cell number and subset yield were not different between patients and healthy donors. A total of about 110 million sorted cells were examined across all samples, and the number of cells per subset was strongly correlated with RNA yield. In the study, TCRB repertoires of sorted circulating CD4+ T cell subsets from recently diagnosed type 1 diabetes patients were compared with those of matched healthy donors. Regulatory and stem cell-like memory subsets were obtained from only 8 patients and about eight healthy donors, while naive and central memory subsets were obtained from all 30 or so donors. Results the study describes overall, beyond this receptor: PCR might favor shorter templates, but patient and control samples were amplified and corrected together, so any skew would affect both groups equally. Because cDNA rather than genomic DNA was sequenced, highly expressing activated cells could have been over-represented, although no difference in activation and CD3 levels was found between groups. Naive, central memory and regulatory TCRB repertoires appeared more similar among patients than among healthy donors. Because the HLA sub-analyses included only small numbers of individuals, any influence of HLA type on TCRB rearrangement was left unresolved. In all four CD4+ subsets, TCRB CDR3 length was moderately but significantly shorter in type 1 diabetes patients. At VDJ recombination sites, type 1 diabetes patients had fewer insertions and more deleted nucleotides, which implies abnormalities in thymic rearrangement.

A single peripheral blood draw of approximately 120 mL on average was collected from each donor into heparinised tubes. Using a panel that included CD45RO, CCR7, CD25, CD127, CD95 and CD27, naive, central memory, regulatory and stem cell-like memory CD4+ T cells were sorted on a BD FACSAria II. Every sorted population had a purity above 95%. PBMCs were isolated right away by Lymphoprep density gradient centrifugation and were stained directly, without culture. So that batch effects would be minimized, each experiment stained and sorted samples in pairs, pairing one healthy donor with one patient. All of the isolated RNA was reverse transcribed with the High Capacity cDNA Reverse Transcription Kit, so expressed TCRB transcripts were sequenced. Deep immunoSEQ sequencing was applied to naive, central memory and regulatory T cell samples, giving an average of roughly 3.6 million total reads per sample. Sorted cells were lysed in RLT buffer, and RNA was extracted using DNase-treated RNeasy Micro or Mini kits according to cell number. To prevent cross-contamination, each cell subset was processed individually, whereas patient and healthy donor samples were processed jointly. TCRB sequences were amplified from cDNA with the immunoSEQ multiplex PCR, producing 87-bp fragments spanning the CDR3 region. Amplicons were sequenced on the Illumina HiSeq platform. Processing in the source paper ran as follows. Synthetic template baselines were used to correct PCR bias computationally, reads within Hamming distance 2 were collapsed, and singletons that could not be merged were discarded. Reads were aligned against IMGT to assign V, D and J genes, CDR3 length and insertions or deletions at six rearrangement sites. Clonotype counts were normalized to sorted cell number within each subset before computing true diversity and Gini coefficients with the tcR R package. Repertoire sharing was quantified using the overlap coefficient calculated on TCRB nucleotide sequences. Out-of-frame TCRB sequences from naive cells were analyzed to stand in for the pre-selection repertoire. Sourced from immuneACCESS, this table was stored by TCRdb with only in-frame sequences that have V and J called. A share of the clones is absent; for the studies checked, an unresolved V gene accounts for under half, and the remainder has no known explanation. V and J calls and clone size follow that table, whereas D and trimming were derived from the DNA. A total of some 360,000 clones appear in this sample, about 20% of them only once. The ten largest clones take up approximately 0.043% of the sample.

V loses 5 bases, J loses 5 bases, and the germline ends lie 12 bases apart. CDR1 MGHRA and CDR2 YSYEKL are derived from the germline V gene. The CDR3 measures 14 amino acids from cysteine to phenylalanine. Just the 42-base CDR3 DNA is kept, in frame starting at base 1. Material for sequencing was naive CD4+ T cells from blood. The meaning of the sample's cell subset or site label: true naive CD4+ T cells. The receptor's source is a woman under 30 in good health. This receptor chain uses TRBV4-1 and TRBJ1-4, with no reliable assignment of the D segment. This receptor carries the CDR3 CASSDRESNEKLFF. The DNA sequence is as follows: TGCGCCAGCAGCGACCGGGAATCAAATGAAAAACTGTTTTTT.